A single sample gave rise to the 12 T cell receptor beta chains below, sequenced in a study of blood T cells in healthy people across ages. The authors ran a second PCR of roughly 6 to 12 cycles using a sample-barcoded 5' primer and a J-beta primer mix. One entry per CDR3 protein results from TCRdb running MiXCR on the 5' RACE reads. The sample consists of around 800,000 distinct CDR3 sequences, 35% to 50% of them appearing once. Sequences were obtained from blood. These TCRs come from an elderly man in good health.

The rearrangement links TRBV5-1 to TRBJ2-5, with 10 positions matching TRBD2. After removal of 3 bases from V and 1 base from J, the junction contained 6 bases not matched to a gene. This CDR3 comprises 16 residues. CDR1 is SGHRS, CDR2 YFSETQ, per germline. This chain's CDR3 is CASSSGLADLQETQYF. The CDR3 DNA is TGCGCCAGCAGCTCTGGACTAGCGGACCTCCAAGAGACCCAGTACTTC.

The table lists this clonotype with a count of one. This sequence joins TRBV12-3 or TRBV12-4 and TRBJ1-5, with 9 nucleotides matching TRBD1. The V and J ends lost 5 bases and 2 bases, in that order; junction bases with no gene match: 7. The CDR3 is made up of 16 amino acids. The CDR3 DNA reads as TGTGCCAGCAGTCGACACAGGGGGCAGGGCAATCAGCCCCAGCATTTT. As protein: CASSRHRGQGNQPQHF.

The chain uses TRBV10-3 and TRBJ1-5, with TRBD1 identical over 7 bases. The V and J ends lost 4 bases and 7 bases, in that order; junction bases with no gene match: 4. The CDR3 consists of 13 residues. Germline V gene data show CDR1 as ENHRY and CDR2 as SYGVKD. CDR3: CAISGDSDQPQHF. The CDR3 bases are TGTGCCATCAGTGGGGACAGTGACCAGCCCCAGCATTTT.

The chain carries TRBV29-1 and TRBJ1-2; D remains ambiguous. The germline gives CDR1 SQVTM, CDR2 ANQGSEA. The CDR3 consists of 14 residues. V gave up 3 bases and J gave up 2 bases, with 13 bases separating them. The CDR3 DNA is TGCAGCGTTGAGGGCCGAGGACGGAACTATGGCTACACCTTC. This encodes CSVEGRGRNYGYTF.

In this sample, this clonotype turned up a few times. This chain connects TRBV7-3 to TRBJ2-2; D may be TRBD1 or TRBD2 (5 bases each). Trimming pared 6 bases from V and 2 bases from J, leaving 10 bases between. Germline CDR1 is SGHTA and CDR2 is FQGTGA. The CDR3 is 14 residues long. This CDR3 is CASRGTANTGELFF. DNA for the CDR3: TGTGCCAGCAGGGGGACGGCCAACACCGGGGAGCTGTTTTTT.

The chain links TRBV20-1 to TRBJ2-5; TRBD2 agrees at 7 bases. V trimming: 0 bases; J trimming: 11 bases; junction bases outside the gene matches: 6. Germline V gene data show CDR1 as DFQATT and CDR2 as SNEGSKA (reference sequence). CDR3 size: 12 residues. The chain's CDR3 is CSARDTRGEQYF. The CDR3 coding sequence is TGCAGTGCTAGAGATACACGGGGGGAGCAGTACTTC.

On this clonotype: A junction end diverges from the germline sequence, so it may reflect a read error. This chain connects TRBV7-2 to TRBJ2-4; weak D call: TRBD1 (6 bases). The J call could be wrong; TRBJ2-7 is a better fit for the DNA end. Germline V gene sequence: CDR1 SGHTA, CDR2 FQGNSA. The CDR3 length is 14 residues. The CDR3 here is CASSLETGPDEQYF. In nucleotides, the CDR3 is TGTGCTAGCAGCTTAGAAACAGGGCCCGACGAGCAGTACTTC.

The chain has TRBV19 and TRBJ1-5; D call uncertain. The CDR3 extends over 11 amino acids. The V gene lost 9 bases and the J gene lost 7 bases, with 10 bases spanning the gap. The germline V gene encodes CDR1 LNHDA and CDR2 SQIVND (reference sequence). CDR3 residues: CASGTGQPQHF. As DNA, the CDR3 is TGTGCCAGCGGAACCGGGCAGCCCCAGCATTTT.

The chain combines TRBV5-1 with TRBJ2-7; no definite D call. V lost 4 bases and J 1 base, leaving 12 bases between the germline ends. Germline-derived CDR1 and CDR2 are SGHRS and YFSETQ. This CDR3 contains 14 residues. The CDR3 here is CASSQNRPSYEQYF. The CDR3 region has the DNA TGCGCCAGCAGCCAAAACCGGCCTTCCTACGAGCAGTACTTC.

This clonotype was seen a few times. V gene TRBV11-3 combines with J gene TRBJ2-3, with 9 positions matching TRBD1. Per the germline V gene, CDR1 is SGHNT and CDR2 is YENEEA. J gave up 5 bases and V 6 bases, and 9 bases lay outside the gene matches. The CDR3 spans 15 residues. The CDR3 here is CASSDRTGAKDTQYF. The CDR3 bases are TGTGCCAGCAGTGATCGGACAGGGGCGAAAGATACGCAGTATTTT.

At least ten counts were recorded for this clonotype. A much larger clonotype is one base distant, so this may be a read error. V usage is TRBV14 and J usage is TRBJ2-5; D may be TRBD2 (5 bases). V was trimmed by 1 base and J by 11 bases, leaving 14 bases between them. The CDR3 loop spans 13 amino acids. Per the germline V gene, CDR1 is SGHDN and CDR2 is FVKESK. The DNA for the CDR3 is TGTGCCAGCAGCCAAGTCCGACTATCGGGACAGTACTTC. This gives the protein CASSQVRLSGQYF.

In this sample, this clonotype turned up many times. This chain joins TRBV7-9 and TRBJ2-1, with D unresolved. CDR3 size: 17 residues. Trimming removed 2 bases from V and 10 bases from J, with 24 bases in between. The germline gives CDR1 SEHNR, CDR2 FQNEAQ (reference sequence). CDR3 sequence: CASSLSPLTDDRLEQFF. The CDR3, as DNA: TGTGCCAGCAGCTTAAGTCCCCTAACGGACGACCGTTTAGAGCAGTTCTTC.